The sequence of this T cell receptor beta chain was determined in a study of T cells in women clearing cervical HPV infection. About the study: Women with histologically confirmed HPV16-related CIN3 or worse, 2 with invasive cancer, served as cases.

On this clone: The read falls 3 residues short of the CDR3 end, and the missing part is taken from the germline J gene.

Germline CDR1 and CDR2: DFQATT and SNEGSKA (reference sequence). V lost 4 bases, J lost 3 bases, and 13 bases lay in between. The CDR3 is 13 amino acids. Measured with immunoSEQ multiplex PCR; TCRdb has only the in-frame clones, and not every one. In all, the sample yields tens of thousands of clones. This clonotype was sampled from a woman aged 18 to 75 with a cervical HPV16 infection that either progressed to CIN3+ or cleared (not recorded which). Sequencing was carried out using blood buffy coat. The chain uses TRBV20-1 and TRBJ2-7, with D possibly being TRBD2 (6 bases). The covered CDR3 bases are TGCAGTGCTAAGCGTAGCGGTAACTACGAG. It yields the protein CSAKRSGNYE. The whole CDR3 protein is CSAKRSGNYEQYF.